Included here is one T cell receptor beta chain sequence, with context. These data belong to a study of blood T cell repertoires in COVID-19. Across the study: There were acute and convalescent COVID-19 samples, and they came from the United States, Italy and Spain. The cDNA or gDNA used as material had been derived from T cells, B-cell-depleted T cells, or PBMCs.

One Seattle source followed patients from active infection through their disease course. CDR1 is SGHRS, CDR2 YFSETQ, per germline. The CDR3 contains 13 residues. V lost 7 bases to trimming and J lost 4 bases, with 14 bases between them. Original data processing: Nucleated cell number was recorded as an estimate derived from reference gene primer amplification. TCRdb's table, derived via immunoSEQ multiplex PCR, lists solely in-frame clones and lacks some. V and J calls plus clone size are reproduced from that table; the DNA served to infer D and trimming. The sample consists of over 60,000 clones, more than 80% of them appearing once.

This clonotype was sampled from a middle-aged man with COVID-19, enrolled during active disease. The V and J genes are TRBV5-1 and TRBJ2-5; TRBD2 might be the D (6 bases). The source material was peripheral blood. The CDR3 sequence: CASGSSGPETQYF. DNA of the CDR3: TGCGCCAGCGGATCGAGCGGGCCAGAGACCCAGTACTTC. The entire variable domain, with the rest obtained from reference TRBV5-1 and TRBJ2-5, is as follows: KAGVTQTPRYLIKTRGQQVTLSCSPISGHRSVSWYQQTPGQGLQFLFEYFSETQRNKGNFPGRFSGRQFSNSRSEMNVSTLELGDSALYLCASGSSGPETQYFGPGTRLLVL.